Listed below are T cell receptor beta chains from one sample, sequenced in a study of T-cell reconstitution after alpha-beta-depleted transplantation in children. One entry per CDR3 protein, called by TCRdb with MiXCR from the PCR reads. The sample yields a few hundred thousand distinct CDR3 sequences, about 9.3% seen once. This sample comprised PBMCs from the stem cell graft donor, obtained from the stem cell graft. The receptors derive from a human donor who donated a stem cell graft to a child with acute lymphoblastic leukemia. Each CDR3 is given with its conserved first and last residue. The order of the fields is J gene, V gene, CDR3 protein.

j_call: TRBJ2-7
v_call: TRBV6-1
cdr3_aa: CASSGDSNYEQYF

j_call: TRBJ2-1
v_call: TRBV5-1
cdr3_aa: CASSLGGEAYNEQFF

j_call: TRBJ2-1
v_call: TRBV7-9
cdr3_aa: CASSFTSGNEQFF

j_call: TRBJ2-2
v_call: TRBV5-1
cdr3_aa: CASSLVLAGVTGELFF

j_call: TRBJ2-7
v_call: TRBV15
cdr3_aa: CATSRDRGLYEQYF

j_call: TRBJ2-1
v_call: TRBV13
cdr3_aa: CASSLRRRPYNEQFF

j_call: TRBJ2-1
v_call: TRBV6-2/TRBV6-3
cdr3_aa: CASSYDAVYNEQFF

j_call: TRBJ1-5
v_call: TRBV20-1
cdr3_aa: CSARQGVGYQPQHF

j_call: TRBJ2-2
v_call: TRBV12-3/TRBV12-4
cdr3_aa: CASSFAGELFF

j_call: TRBJ2-3
v_call: TRBV2
cdr3_aa: CASSGTRPPDTQYF

j_call: TRBJ2-1
v_call: TRBV3-1
cdr3_aa: CASSRSGPSYNEQFF

j_call: TRBJ1-1
v_call: TRBV5-6
cdr3_aa: CASSWVGGDTEAFF

j_call: TRBJ1-3
v_call: TRBV20-1
cdr3_aa: CSARRTGANSGNTIYF

j_call: TRBJ2-3
v_call: TRBV5-6
cdr3_aa: CASTSSGSRATQYF

j_call: TRBJ2-3
v_call: TRBV3-1
cdr3_aa: CASSQGGGRTDTQYF

j_call: TRBJ2-2
v_call: TRBV7-9
cdr3_aa: CASSAPRGGNTGELFF

j_call: TRBJ1-1
v_call: TRBV5-6
cdr3_aa: CASSFNTEAFF

j_call: TRBJ2-1
v_call: TRBV5-6
cdr3_aa: CASSLGVQGAYYNEQFF

j_call: TRBJ2-6
v_call: TRBV7-3
cdr3_aa: CASSLTGGSGANVLTF

j_call: TRBJ2-1
v_call: TRBV29-1
cdr3_aa: CSVEAAGTSNEQFF

j_call: TRBJ1-2
v_call: TRBV5-1
cdr3_aa: CASREGASGYTF

j_call: TRBJ2-2
v_call: TRBV24-1
cdr3_aa: CATSDRGAGELFF

j_call: TRBJ2-2
v_call: TRBV10-3
cdr3_aa: CGISPHETGELFF

j_call: TRBJ2-5
v_call: TRBV10-3
cdr3_aa: CAISDRGLQETQYF

j_call: TRBJ1-6
v_call: TRBV12-3/TRBV12-4
cdr3_aa: CASSFNSQPDRSYNSPLHF

j_call: TRBJ2-3
v_call: TRBV7-8
cdr3_aa: CASSSGTGSTDTQYF

j_call: TRBJ1-6
v_call: TRBV20-1
cdr3_aa: CCSWGETENVNSPLHF

j_call: TRBJ1-4
v_call: TRBV29-1
cdr3_aa: CSVRQNNEKLFF

j_call: TRBJ2-1
v_call: TRBV7-8
cdr3_aa: CASSLALRLAGAKSEQFF

j_call: TRBJ2-1
v_call: TRBV5-5
cdr3_aa: CASSLGQGAYEQFF

j_call: TRBJ1-3
v_call: TRBV7-8
cdr3_aa: CASSLGDRISGNTIYF

j_call: TRBJ2-3
v_call: TRBV20-1
cdr3_aa: CSARVAGGTDTQYF

j_call: TRBJ2-1
v_call: TRBV4-1
cdr3_aa: CASSQGGGGPSSYNEQFF

j_call: TRBJ1-6
v_call: TRBV5-5
cdr3_aa: CASSLDPTLHF

j_call: TRBJ2-1
v_call: TRBV7-3
cdr3_aa: CASSLRGGPPYNEQFF

j_call: TRBJ2-5
v_call: TRBV7-2
cdr3_aa: CASSPAGGATKTQYF

j_call: TRBJ2-1
v_call: TRBV12-3/TRBV12-4
cdr3_aa: CASRSNDRSYNEQFF

j_call: TRBJ2-5
v_call: TRBV5-1
cdr3_aa: CASKRVEQETQYF

j_call: TRBJ2-3
v_call: TRBV6-1
cdr3_aa: CASSTQRLDTQYF

j_call: TRBJ1-1
v_call: TRBV20-1
cdr3_aa: CRAETAMNTEAFF

j_call: TRBJ2-3
v_call: TRBV4-1
cdr3_aa: CASHPQDTQYF

j_call: TRBJ1-2
v_call: TRBV2
cdr3_aa: CASSDGAPEGVNYGYTF

j_call: TRBJ1-1
v_call: TRBV4-1
cdr3_aa: CASSQAGQNTEAFF

j_call: TRBJ2-4
v_call: TRBV3-1
cdr3_aa: CASSLGLARSLAKNIQYF

j_call: TRBJ1-6
v_call: TRBV20-1
cdr3_aa: CSASRDRVNSHLHF

j_call: TRBJ2-1
v_call: TRBV7-9
cdr3_aa: CASSLGLAPYNEQFF

j_call: TRBJ1-1
v_call: TRBV5-1
cdr3_aa: CASSLFGENTEAFF

j_call: TRBJ2-7
v_call: TRBV4-1
cdr3_aa: CASSQVVRDRGHEQYF

j_call: TRBJ2-3
v_call: TRBV2
cdr3_aa: CASSEALLSPTDTQYF

j_call: TRBJ2-5
v_call: TRBV9
cdr3_aa: CASSVASGRSDQETQYF

j_call: TRBJ2-1
v_call: TRBV28
cdr3_aa: CASRPTGGFHNEQFF

j_call: TRBJ2-1
v_call: TRBV5-1
cdr3_aa: CASTGGGSSYNEQFF

j_call: TRBJ2-6
v_call: TRBV28
cdr3_aa: CASTDRDGYNVLTF

j_call: TRBJ2-7
v_call: TRBV6-1
cdr3_aa: CASSPRAGGIRYEQYF

j_call: TRBJ2-1
v_call: TRBV5-1
cdr3_aa: CASSLSWDYSYNEQFF

j_call: TRBJ1-1
v_call: TRBV2
cdr3_aa: CASYSKPGSTEAFF

j_call: TRBJ1-5
v_call: TRBV15
cdr3_aa: CATSRDRGSPQPQHF